One sample yielded the 3 T cell receptor beta chains listed below, sequenced in a study of glioma-infiltrating T cells. Amplification of TCR alpha and beta CDR3 regions from RNA used iRepertoire nested multiplex PCR. TCRdb called the multiplex PCR reads again in MiXCR, with one record for every CDR3 protein. The sample lists about 140,000 distinct CDR3 sequences; roughly two fifths were seen once. Sequences were obtained from glioma tissue, nonneoplastic brain tissue, or PBMCs (not recorded which). The receptors shown here come from a human donor with low-grade glioma or glioblastoma, undergoing nonglioma brain surgery, or in good health (not recorded which).

This chain links TRBV6-6 with TRBJ2-3; D not resolved. Trimming pared 6 bases from V and 6 bases from J, leaving 13 bases between. Germline CDR1 is MNHNY and CDR2 is SVGAGI (reference sequence). The length of the CDR3 is 13 residues. The CDR3 sequence: CASSERLRDTQYF. For the CDR3, the DNA is TGTGCCAGCAGCGAAAGACTTAGGGATACGCAGTATTTT.

The chain has TRBV27 and TRBJ2-1; 11 bases line up with TRBD1. This CDR3 spans 14 amino acids. The germline gives CDR1 MNHEY, CDR2 SMNVEV (reference sequence). The V gene end was trimmed by 6 bases and the J gene end by 7 bases; junction bases not matched to a gene: 5. The CDR3 here is CASSRTGGSNEQFF. The CDR3 DNA reads TGTGCCAGCAGCCGGACAGGGGGCTCTAATGAGCAGTTCTTC.

J is TRBJ1-1 and V is TRBV4-3, with D perhaps matching TRBD1 (5 bases). V was clipped by 0 bases and J by 7 bases, with 15 bases between them. Per germline, CDR1 LGHNA and CDR2 YSLEER. The CDR3 runs 15 residues. CDR3 DNA sequence: TGCGCCAGCAGCCAAGATCCCCAGGGCCCGGGTGAAGCTTTCTTT. It specifies CASSQDPQGPGEAFF.